The 7 T cell receptor beta chains below all came from one sample that was sequenced in a study of T cell responses to AZD1222 COVID-19 vaccine (dated by TCRdb to about 2021). Library creation used the immunoSEQ multiplex PCR assay. TCRdb took this table from immuneACCESS and kept in-frame rearrangements with V and J called. Such tables lack part of the clones; where checked against another copy, unresolved V genes explain under half of the gap, and the rest is unexplained. Within this sample are roughly 200,000 clones, with about 92% of them counted one time only. The top ten clones comprise approximately 4% of the sample. Explained via the paper, the time point label denotes: about 28 days (+/-7) after the second vaccine dose. The treatment or condition label, read with the paper, signifies: meningococcal conjugate vaccine given as trial control. The material was peripheral blood, obtained 28 days after the second dose of the MenACWY control vaccine. The receptors were sampled from an adult who received the MenACWY meningococcal vaccine as a control.

V and J are TRBV5-6 and TRBJ2-7; 9 bases are a match to TRBD2. V lost 0 bases and J lost 0; bases outside the gene matches: 13. This CDR3 spans 19 amino acids. Germline V lookup: CDR1 SGHDT, CDR2 YYEEEE. This CDR3 reads CASSLGRLAATRGSYEQYF. The CDR3 DNA follows: TGTGCCAGCAGCTTGGGGCGACTAGCGGCCACAAGGGGCTCCTACGAGCAGTACTTC.

The gene calls are TRBV6-2 or TRBV6-3 and TRBJ1-2; D is unclear. Trimming pared 6 bases from V and 8 bases from J, leaving 13 bases between. The CDR3 has 12 residues. CDR1 MNHEY and CDR2 SVGEGT come from the germline V gene. CDR3 nucleotide sequence: TGTGCCAGCAGCCGACCTCGGACGGGCTACACCTTC. This codes for CASSRPRTGYTF.

The chain carries TRBV7-2 and TRBJ2-2, with 9 bases lining up with TRBD1. Germline loops: CDR1 SGHTA, CDR2 FQGNSA. This CDR3 is built from 16 residues. V lost 5 bases to trimming and J lost 5 bases; unmatched junction nucleotides: 9. CDR3 protein: CASSLGQGLSTGELFF. DNA of the CDR3: TGTGCCAGCAGCCTGGGACAGGGCTTGTCGACCGGGGAGCTGTTTTTT. Looking up the rest from reference TRBV7-2 and TRBJ2-2 gives the full variable domain: GAGVSQSPSNKVTEKGKDVELRCDPISGHTALYWYRQSLGQGLEFLIYFQGNSAPDKSGLPSDRFSAERTGGSVSTLTIQRTQQEDSAVYLCASSLGQGLSTGELFFGEGSRLTVL.

The gene calls are TRBV6-5 and TRBJ2-3, with 8 bases identical to TRBD1. After removal of 6 bases from V and 13 bases from J, the junction contained 12 bases not matched to a gene. Looked up from germline, CDR1 is MNHEY and CDR2 is SVGAGI. The CDR3 loop spans 13 amino acids. As DNA, the CDR3 is TGTGCCAGCAGCCTCTTACAGGGGGGATTCAAGTATTTT. Amino acid sequence: CASSLLQGGFKYF.

The chain joins TRBV3-1 (or the pseudogene TRBV3-2) to TRBJ2-2; maybe TRBD2 (6 bases). Trimming shortened V by 1 base and J by 2 bases, and 17 bases separated the two germline ends. There are 18 residues in the CDR3. Germline V lookup: CDR1 LGHDT, CDR2 YNNKEL (reference sequence). The CDR3 DNA sequence: TGTGCCAGCAGCCAAGTCTTTCCCGGGAGTGGAAACACCGGGGAGCTGTTTTTT. It is translated as CASSQVFPGSGNTGELFF.

The chain recombines TRBV7-8 with TRBJ2-1; 9 nucleotides agree with TRBD1. Germline CDR1 is SGHVS and CDR2 is FQNEAQ. V trimming: 3 bases; J trimming: 9 bases; junction bases outside the gene matches: 18. This CDR3 has 18 residues. The CDR3 region has the DNA TGTGCCAGCAGCTTGTTACGGTACGGGACAGGGAGGATTAGTGAGCAGTTCTTC. This gives the protein CASSLLRYGTGRISEQFF.

For this clone: Other DNA sequences in the same sample also yield this CDR3. The chain combines TRBV19 with TRBJ1-3; unclear D gene. The V gene's germline CDR1 is LNHDA and CDR2 SQIVND (reference sequence). The CDR3 has 12 residues. Between the trimmed V and J ends, which lost 4 bases and 0 bases, there was a span of 1 base. The CDR3 DNA sequence: TGTGCCAGTAGTACCTCTGGAAACACCATATATTTT. The encoded protein is CASSTSGNTIYF. Full variable domain (rest looked up from reference TRBV19 and TRBJ1-3): DGGITQSPKYLFRKEGQNVTLSCEQNLNHDAMYWYRQDPGQGLRLIYYSQIVNDFQKGDIAEGYSVSREKKESFPLTVTSAQKNPTAFYLCASSTSGNTIYFGEGSWLTVV.